This T cell receptor (beta chain) is from a study of T cell clonotyping in hematopoietic cell transplantation. Clones were sequenced by immunoSEQ multiplex PCR, and TCRdb holds only the in-frame ones, with some missing. The data show about 1,900 clones, with around 79% seen just once and 27% held by the top ten. Of note for this clone: The antigen remains unidentified.

Study results and limitations: Few recipient clonotypes overlapped donors; over 95% were de novo at given depth. Graft donor and pretransplant recipient Inverse Simpson Index values predicted broader posttransplant TCR diversity. CD4 and CD8 repertoire contributions could not be separated without sorting. Recipient TCR diversity dropped after transplant; expanded clonotypes rose from day 30 to 180.

Trimming shortened V by 0 bases and J by 0 bases, and 9 bases separated the two germline ends. Germline lookup yields CDR1 SGHRS and CDR2 YFSETQ. The CDR3 is 15 residues long. The source was peripheral blood mononuclear cells, collected 30 days after allogeneic stem cell transplant. This TCR was sampled from a male patient aged 50 to 60 who had an allogeneic stem cell transplant from an unrelated donor, so the T cells may come from the graft donor. Some clones in this sample may be carry-over from other donors' samples. V usage is TRBV5-1 and J usage is TRBJ1-1, with D perhaps TRBD1 (5 bases). DNA for the CDR3: TGCGCCAGCAGCTTGGTTCAGGGTGTGAACACTGAAGCTTTCTTT. Protein product: CASSLVQGVNTEAFF.